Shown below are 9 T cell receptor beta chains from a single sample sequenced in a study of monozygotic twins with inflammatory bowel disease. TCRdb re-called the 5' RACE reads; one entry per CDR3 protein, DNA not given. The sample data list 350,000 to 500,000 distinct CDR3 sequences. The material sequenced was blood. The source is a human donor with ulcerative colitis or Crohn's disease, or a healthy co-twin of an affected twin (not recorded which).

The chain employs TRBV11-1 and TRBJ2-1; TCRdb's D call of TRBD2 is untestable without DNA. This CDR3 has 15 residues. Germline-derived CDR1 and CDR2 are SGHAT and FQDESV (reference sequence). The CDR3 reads CASSSPTSGGNEQFF.

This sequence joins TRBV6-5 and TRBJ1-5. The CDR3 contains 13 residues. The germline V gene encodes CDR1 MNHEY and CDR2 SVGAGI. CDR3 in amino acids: CASWRSRGQPQHF.

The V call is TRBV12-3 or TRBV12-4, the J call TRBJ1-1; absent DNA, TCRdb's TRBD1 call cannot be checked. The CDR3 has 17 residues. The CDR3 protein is CASSTGHSRLMNTEAFF.

The chain's CDR3 is CASSESGRPNYGYTF. The V call is TRBV6-1, the J call TRBJ1-2. From germline, CDR1 is MNHNS and CDR2 SASEGT. The CDR3 sequence is 15 residues long.

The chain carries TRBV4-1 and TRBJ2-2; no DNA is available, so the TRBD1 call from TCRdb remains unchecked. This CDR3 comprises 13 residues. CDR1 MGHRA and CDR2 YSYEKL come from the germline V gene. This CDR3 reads CASRTGLTGELFF.

The CDR3 loop reads CATSLQYTEAFF. This chain joins TRBV15 and TRBJ1-1. CDR3 size: 12 residues. Per the germline V gene, CDR1 is LNHNV and CDR2 is YYDKDF (reference sequence).

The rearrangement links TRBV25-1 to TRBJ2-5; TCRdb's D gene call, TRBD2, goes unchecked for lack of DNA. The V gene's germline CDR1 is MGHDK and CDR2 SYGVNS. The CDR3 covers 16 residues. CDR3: CASTRGWGTFQETQYF.

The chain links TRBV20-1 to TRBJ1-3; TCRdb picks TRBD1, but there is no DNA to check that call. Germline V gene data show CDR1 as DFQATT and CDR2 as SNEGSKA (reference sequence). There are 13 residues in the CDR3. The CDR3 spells CSAADRAGNTIYF.

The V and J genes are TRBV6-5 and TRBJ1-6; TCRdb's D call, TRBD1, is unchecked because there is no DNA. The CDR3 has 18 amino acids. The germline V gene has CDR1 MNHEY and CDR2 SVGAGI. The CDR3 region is CASSYRSPGTGSHSPLHF.